The T cell receptor beta chain described here comes from a study of cytomegalovirus exposure and HLA in healthy donors. With 60 Vbeta and 13 Jbeta primers, the PCR was carried out. Clones were sequenced by immunoSEQ multiplex PCR, and TCRdb holds only the in-frame ones, with some missing. In the table there are some 180,000 clones, 80% of which are singletons. This sequence was found in a woman aged 25-40 years in good health and CMV-seronegative. Sequencing was performed on PBMCs.

The CDR3 here is CASSPRNQPQHF. CDR3 bases: TGTGCCAGCAGCCCTCGCAATCAGCCCCAGCATTTT. The rearrangement uses TRBV7-2 and TRBJ1-5; D uncertain. The V gene's germline CDR1 is SGHTA and CDR2 FQGNSA. Trimming stripped 5 bases from V and 2 bases from J, with 4 bases between. The CDR3 is made up of 12 amino acids.